This passage covers 16 T cell receptor beta chains from one sample sequenced in a study of response to subunit inactivated influenza vaccine. TCRdb re-called the RT-PCR reads through MiXCR, storing one row per CDR3 protein. The sample holds about 500,000 distinct CDR3 sequences, more than 15% seen once. Sequences were derived from CD4+ T cells sorted from PBMCs, sampled less than 30 months after vaccination. Receptors were obtained from a man aged 50 to 69 who received an inactivated influenza vaccine.

This chain joins TRBV15 and TRBJ2-2; tentatively, D is TRBD1 (5 bases). V was shortened by 4 bases and J by 7 bases, with 10 bases between the two germline ends. CDR1 is LNHNV and CDR2 is YYDKDF in the germline V gene (reference sequence). The CDR3 runs 13 residues. The CDR3 reads CATSTRTIGELFF. The DNA for the CDR3 is TGTGCCACCAGCACGAGGACAATCGGGGAGCTGTTTTTT.

V usage is TRBV12-3 or TRBV12-4 and J usage is TRBJ2-2, with D maybe TRBD1 (6 bases). Trimming took off 6 bases at V and 6 bases at J, with 11 bases between the two ends. The CDR3 runs 13 residues. The CDR3 coding sequence is TGTGCCAGCAGGATACAGGGATCCGGGGAGCTGTTTTTT. Translating it yields CASRIQGSGELFF.

This rearrangement joins TRBV6-1 to TRBJ1-1; D is unclear. Germline CDR1 MNHNS, CDR2 SASEGT. This CDR3 has 14 residues. Trimming left V 2 bases short and J 4 bases short, with 11 bases between. CDR3 coding DNA: TGTGCCAGCAGTGAATGGGCCGCCGGCACTGAAGCTTTCTTT. Protein product: CASSEWAAGTEAFF.

A single count supports this clonotype. The chain employs TRBV5-5 and TRBJ1-1, with a weak D call TRBD1 (5 bases). Germline V gene data show CDR1 as SGHKS and CDR2 as YYEKEE (reference sequence). The CDR3 consists of 14 residues. V lost 4 bases, J lost 0 bases, and 10 bases lay in between. The CDR3 sequence is CASSAQDLNTEAFF. The CDR3 coding sequence is TGTGCCAGCAGCGCACAGGACCTGAACACTGAAGCTTTCTTT.

This clonotype came up a few times. The J gene is TRBJ1-1, the V gene TRBV6-2 or TRBV6-3, with 7 bases that match TRBD1. With 7 bases clipped from V and 8 bases from J, the junction kept 10 bases outside the gene matches. The CDR3 contains 13 residues. Germline assignment: CDR1 MNHEY and CDR2 SVGEGT. CDR3 nucleotide sequence: TGTGCCAGCACCTGGTCCCCGGGACAGGAAGCTTTCTTT. Protein: CASTWSPGQEAFF.

The chain carries TRBV5-6 and TRBJ1-5; D ambiguous. Germline values: CDR1 SGHDT, CDR2 YYEEEE. This CDR3 is built from 14 residues. Trimming shortened V by 4 bases and J by 8 bases, and 16 bases separated the two germline ends. The CDR3 DNA sequence: TGTGCCAGCAGCCAAGGAGGCGTATCGGAGCCCCAGCATTTT. Its protein is CASSQGGVSEPQHF.

This clonotype has just a few counts. V gene TRBV10-3 combines with J gene TRBJ2-5; no clear D. Trimming took 6 bases from V and 1 from J, leaving 6 bases between them. The CDR3 is 12 amino acids. CDR1 is ENHRY, CDR2 SYGVKD, per germline. For the CDR3, the DNA is TGTGCCATCAGCCCCGGCCAAGAGACCCAGTACTTC. This codes for CAISPGQETQYF.

This clonotype was counted only a few times. V usage is TRBV7-2 and J usage is TRBJ2-1; D is unresolved. V gave up 5 bases and J gave up 0 bases, with 14 bases separating them. Germline CDR1 reads SGHTA; CDR2 reads FQGNSA. The CDR3 sequence is 16 residues long. The CDR3 coding sequence is TGTGCCAGCAGCCCACTTGGCGGAAGCTCCTACAATGAGCAGTTCTTC. This encodes CASSPLGGSSYNEQFF.

There are a few counts of this clonotype. The V gene is TRBV4-1, the J gene TRBJ1-4; weak D call: TRBD1 (5 bases). The germline V gene encodes CDR1 MGHRA and CDR2 YSYEKL. V shed 0 bases and J shed 2 bases, with 16 bases lying between them. The CDR3 totals 18 residues. DNA for the CDR3: TGCGCCAGCAGCCAAGAAAAGAGAGGGGAAAGGACTAATGAAAAACTGTTTTTT. Protein sequence: CASSQEKRGERTNEKLFF.

There are a few counts of this clonotype. The genes are TRBV14 and TRBJ2-3; D remains unclear. Germline V gene lookup returns CDR1 SGHDN and CDR2 FVKESK. The CDR3 length is 17 residues. V shed 5 bases and J shed 0 bases, with 18 bases lying between them. Written as DNA, the CDR3 is TGTGCCAGCAGCACGCGACGGATGTCGACGAGCACAGATACGCAGTATTTT. This encodes CASSTRRMSTSTDTQYF.

This clonotype was recorded a few times. The gene calls are TRBV4-1 and TRBJ1-2; 9 bases agree with TRBD1. J lost 5 bases, V lost 1 base, and 2 bases had no gene match. This CDR3 spans 14 amino acids. The germline V gene encodes CDR1 MGHRA and CDR2 YSYEKL. CDR3 bases: TGCGCCAGCAGCCAAGGGACAGGGGTTTATGGCTACACCTTC. Its translation: CASSQGTGVYGYTF.

V usage is TRBV6-2 or TRBV6-3 and J usage is TRBJ2-3; perhaps TRBD2 as D (5 bases). CDR3 length: 14 amino acids. Deletions cut 5 bases from V and 6 bases from J, with 15 bases between. Germline V gene data show CDR1 as MNHEY and CDR2 as SVGEGT. The CDR3 nucleotides are TGTGCCAGCAGTATACAAGGCGGGTCGGATACGCAGTATTTT. It is translated as CASSIQGGSDTQYF.

The chain employs TRBV5-1 and TRBJ2-7, with TRBD2 matching 9 bases. V lost 4 bases and J lost 1; bases outside the gene matches: 9. This CDR3 has 16 amino acids. Germline CDR1 SGHRS, CDR2 YFSETQ. The CDR3 coding sequence is TGCGCCAGCAGCGAAATTAGCGGGAGTCTTTCCTACGAGCAGTACTTC. Protein product: CASSEISGSLSYEQYF.

A few counts support this clonotype. The chain is built from TRBV29-1 and TRBJ2-3; D gene uncertain. The CDR3 runs 12 residues. The germline gives CDR1 SQVTM, CDR2 ANQGSEA. Trimming removed 3 bases at V and 2 bases at J, with 6 bases between. The CDR3, as DNA: TGCAGCGTTGACGGTTACACAGATACGCAGTATTTT. Translation: CSVDGYTDTQYF.

The DNA of the CDR3 is TGTGCCAGCAGCTTAGAGGGGGCTGTAGGGCAGCCCCAGCATTTT. Translated, it gives CASSLEGAVGQPQHF. V is TRBV11-2 and J is TRBJ1-5, with D possibly being TRBD1 (6 bases). Germline-derived CDR1 and CDR2 are SGHAT and FQNNGV. Trimming shortened V by 0 bases and J by 7 bases, and 13 bases separated the two germline ends. This CDR3 has 15 residues.

The chain is built from TRBV20-1 and TRBJ2-5, with D tentatively TRBD2 (6 bases). The CDR3 totals 12 residues. V was pared by 5 bases and J by 5 bases, with 12 bases between. The germline V gene encodes CDR1 DFQATT and CDR2 SNEGSKA (reference sequence). The CDR3 sequence: CSAPGLSETQYF. DNA for the CDR3: TGCAGTGCTCCGGGACTTTCGGAGACCCAGTACTTC.